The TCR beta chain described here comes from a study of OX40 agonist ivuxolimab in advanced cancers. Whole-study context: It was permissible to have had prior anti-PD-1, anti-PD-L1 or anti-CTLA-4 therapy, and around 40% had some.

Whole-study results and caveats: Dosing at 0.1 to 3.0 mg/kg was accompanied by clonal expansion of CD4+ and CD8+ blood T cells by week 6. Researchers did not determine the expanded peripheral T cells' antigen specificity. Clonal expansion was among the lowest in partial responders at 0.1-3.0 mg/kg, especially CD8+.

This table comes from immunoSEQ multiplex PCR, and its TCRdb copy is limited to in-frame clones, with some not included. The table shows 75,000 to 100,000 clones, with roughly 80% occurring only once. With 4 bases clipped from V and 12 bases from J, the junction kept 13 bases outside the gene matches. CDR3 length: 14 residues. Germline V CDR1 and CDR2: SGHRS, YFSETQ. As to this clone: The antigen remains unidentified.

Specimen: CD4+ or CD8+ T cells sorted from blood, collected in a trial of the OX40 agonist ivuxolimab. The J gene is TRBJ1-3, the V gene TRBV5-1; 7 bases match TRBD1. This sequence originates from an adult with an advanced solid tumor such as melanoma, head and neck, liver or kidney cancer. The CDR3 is CASSPGQSQGSIYF. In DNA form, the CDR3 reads TGCGCCAGCAGCCCGGGACAGTCCCAGGGGAGCATATATTTT.